A selection of T cell receptor beta chains follows, all from one sample in a study of OX40 agonist ivuxolimab in advanced cancers. TCRdb's copy holds only in-frame clones and misses some; the assay was immunoSEQ multiplex PCR. Here the sample spans 30,000 or so clones, roughly 80% being singletons. Sequences were derived from CD4+ or CD8+ T cells sorted from blood, sampled in a trial of the OX40 agonist ivuxolimab. Source of these receptors: an adult with an advanced solid tumor such as melanoma, head and neck, liver or kidney cancer. The CDR3 runs from the conserved cysteine through the conserved F or W. Each record gives: J gene, V gene, CDR3 protein.

TRBJ1-1 TRBV6-1 CASSPGRNTEAFF
TRBJ2-5 TRBV7-9 CASSLDGREETQYF
TRBJ2-1 TRBV27 CASSFAGTSYNEQFF
TRBJ2-7 TRBV10-3 CAISGGGNYEQYF
TRBJ2-2 TRBV19 CASSRAGGLAGELFF
TRBJ1-6 TRBV19 CASSISKGLVDSPLHF
TRBJ2-5 TRBV11-2 CASSTWQEETQYF
TRBJ2-7 TRBV14 CASSQEWGTVYEQYF
TRBJ1-5 TRBV6-5 CASSYGGTNQPQHF
TRBJ2-2 TRBV4-1 CASSQEVRSGELFF
TRBJ1-5 TRBV21-1 CASSKPDQPQHF
TRBJ2-5 TRBV2 CASSESDRGSQTQYF
TRBJ1-6 TRBV27 CASSTWTGRSPLHF
TRBJ2-1 TRBV21-1 CASSKVIAGDYNEQFF
TRBJ2-7 TRBV27 CASTSSSYEQYF
TRBJ2-2 TRBV6-4 CASSDTGGESGELFF
TRBJ1-5 TRBV4-3 CASSHGQGMGPQHF
TRBJ2-2 TRBV7-9 CASSPRTGELFF
TRBJ1-1 TRBV7-9 CASSLVSGTGTEAFF
TRBJ2-1 TRBV27 CASSSVGSYNEQFF
TRBJ1-1 TRBV6-6 CASRLLDLAPEAFF
TRBJ2-7 TRBV9 CASSARDRAYEQYF
TRBJ2-2 TRBV6-4 CASRGLAGGPGTGELFF
TRBJ1-5 TRBV2 CASSLGQGANQPQHF
TRBJ1-2 TRBV23-1 CASSQPRQGPYGYTF
TRBJ1-1 TRBV7-6 CASSLPGGGYTEAFF
TRBJ2-2 TRBV19 CASSIDLASSIGTGELFF
TRBJ1-1 TRBV6-5 CASTNFRSNTEAFF
TRBJ1-2 TRBV27 CASSPLGQGGGYTF
TRBJ1-5 TRBV28 CASSFPGTGNRNQPQHF
TRBJ2-4 TRBV19 CASSTIAGGVKNIQYF
TRBJ2-5 TRBV9 CASSPEGQQETQYF
TRBJ2-1 TRBV7-6 CASSYGPAGNEQFF
TRBJ2-1 TRBV29-1 CSVEGLAGATNYNEQFF
TRBJ2-7 TRBV28 CASSFSRQSSYEQYF
TRBJ2-1 TRBV9 CASSVVDSSYNEQFF
TRBJ1-2 TRBV7-9 CASSLMEFYGYTF
TRBJ2-3 TRBV6-1 CAGGQGGVDTQYF
TRBJ1-6 TRBV7-2 CASSLGPPDSYEPLHF
TRBJ1-1 TRBV30 CAWSVSVLETEAFF
TRBJ1-1 TRBV5-1 CASSLRGQEDTEAFF
TRBJ2-7 TRBV7-9 CASSFGSYEQYF
TRBJ2-7 TRBV19 CASSLTGNAYEQYF
TRBJ2-7 TRBV5-1 CASSLRTSGNDEQYF
TRBJ1-4 TRBV27 CASSYLRGVGEKLFF
TRBJ1-1 TRBV7-6 CASSPYAPAEAFF
TRBJ2-7 TRBV5-4 CASSPRGYEQYF
TRBJ1-1 TRBV4-2 CASSQGSGLREAFF
TRBJ1-4 TRBV28 CASRRGGEKLFF
TRBJ2-7 TRBV9 CASSVTGVPYEQYF
TRBJ2-1 TRBV2 CASSEALLRTLNEQFF